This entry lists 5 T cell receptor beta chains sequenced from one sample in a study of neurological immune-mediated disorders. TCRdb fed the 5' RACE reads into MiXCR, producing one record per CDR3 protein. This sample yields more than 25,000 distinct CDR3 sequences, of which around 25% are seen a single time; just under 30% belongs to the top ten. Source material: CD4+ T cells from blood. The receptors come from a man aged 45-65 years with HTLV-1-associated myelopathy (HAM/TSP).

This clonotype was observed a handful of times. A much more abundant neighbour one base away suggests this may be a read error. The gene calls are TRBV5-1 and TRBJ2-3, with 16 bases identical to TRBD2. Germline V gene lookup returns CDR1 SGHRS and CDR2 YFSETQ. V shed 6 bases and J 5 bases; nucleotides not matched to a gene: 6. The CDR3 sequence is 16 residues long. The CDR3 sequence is CASNKGLAGGRDTQYF. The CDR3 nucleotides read TGCGCCAGCAACAAGGGACTAGCGGGGGGGCGAGATACGCAGTATTTT.

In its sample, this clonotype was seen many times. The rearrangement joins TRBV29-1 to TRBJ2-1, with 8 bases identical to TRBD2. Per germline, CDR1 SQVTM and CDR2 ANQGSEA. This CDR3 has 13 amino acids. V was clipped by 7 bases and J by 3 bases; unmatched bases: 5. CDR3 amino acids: CSALAGRYNEQFF. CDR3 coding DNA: TGCAGCGCCCTAGCGGGCCGCTACAATGAGCAGTTCTTC.

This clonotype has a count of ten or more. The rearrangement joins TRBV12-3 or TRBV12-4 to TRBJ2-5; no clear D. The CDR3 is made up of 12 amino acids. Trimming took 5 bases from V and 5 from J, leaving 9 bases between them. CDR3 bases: TGTGCCAGCAGTCCCGCCCTTGAGACCCAGTACTTC. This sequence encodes CASSPALETQYF.

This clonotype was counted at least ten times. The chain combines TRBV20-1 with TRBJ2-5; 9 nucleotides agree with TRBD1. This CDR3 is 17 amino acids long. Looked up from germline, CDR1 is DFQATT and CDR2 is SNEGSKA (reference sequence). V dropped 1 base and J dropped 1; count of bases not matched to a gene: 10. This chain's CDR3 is CSARGRPGTGLQETQYF. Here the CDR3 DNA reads TGCAGTGCTAGAGGTCGGCCGGGGACAGGGCTCCAAGAGACCCAGTACTTC.

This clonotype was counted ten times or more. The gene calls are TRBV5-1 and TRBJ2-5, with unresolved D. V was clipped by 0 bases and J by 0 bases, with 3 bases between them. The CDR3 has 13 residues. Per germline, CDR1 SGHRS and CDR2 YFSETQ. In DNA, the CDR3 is TGCGCCAGCAGCTTGGACCACCAAGAGACCCAGTACTTC. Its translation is CASSLDHQETQYF.